This T cell receptor beta chain was captured in a study of T cells in Graves' hyperthyroidism and ophthalmopathy. Turning to the study itself: Prior to any treatment, at the point of initial diagnosis, peripheral blood was collected. Study-level results: Ophthalmopathy was model-predicted a median approximately 6.9 months pre-onset.

V shed 3 bases, J shed 6 bases, and the junction held 4 bases outside the gene matches. The CDR3 contains 14 residues. The source material, RNA transcripts, was used to amplify TCR beta CDR3 regions. The HTBI primer set served for first-round RT-PCR of the TCR CDR3. MiXCR was run by TCRdb on the multiplex PCR reads, yielding one entry per CDR3 protein. The sample includes 550,000 to 800,000 distinct CDR3 sequences, over 15% of them seen just once. Points on this clonotype: Its antigen is not known.

Diagnostic assessment was based on clinical symptoms, serum thyroxine and TRAb, thyroid ultrasound and orbital computed tomography. The specimen sequenced was blood. V usage is TRBV12-3 or TRBV12-4 and J usage is TRBJ2-2, with 7 bases aligning to TRBD1. The clonotype was recovered from a man aged 18 to 30 with Graves' hyperthyroidism. In nucleotides, the CDR3 is TGTGCCAGCAGTTTGCGCCAGGGGGCCGGGGAGCTGTTTTTT. Translation: CASSLRQGAGELFF.